These 10 T cell receptor beta chains came from one sample sequenced in a study of T-cell reconstitution after alpha-beta-depleted transplantation in children. Preparation of the TCRbeta library used unique molecular identifiers. TCRdb re-called the PCR reads through MiXCR, storing one row per CDR3 protein. The sample yields tens of thousands of distinct CDR3 sequences, approximately 6% seen once. The source was PBMCs, mostly from graft donor cells, collected 60 days after TCRalphabeta/CD19-depleted stem cell transplant. The receptors were gathered from a female patient aged 2-9 years who had a stem cell transplant for aplastic anemia, so the T cells may come from the graft donor.

This clonotype was observed many times. The V and J genes are TRBV9 and TRBJ2-7, with D possibly being TRBD1 (6 bases). V was clipped by 3 bases and J by 7 bases, with 14 bases between them. This CDR3 contains 13 residues. The germline CDR1 and CDR2 sequences are SGDLS and YYNGEE. The CDR3 DNA sequence: TGTGCCAGCAGCGAGGGGAACAGGGAAGAGCAGTACTTC. Its protein is CASSEGNREEQYF.

This clonotype showed up many times. The V gene is TRBV7-3, the J gene TRBJ2-3, with D unclear. There are 12 residues in the CDR3. Germline CDR1 and CDR2: SGHTA and FQGTGA. Trimming pared 5 bases from V and 2 bases from J, leaving 5 bases between. The CDR3 DNA reads TGTGCCAGCAGCACCAACACAGATACGCAGTATTTT. Protein sequence: CASSTNTDTQYF.

This clonotype has ten or more counts. The gene calls are TRBV6-1 and TRBJ2-1, with TRBD1 as a possible D gene (6 bases). The CDR3 spans 13 residues. The V end was cut by 4 bases, the J end by 9 bases, with 13 bases between. The germline CDR1 and CDR2 sequences are MNHNS and SASEGT. CDR3 DNA: TGTGCCAGCAGTGCGTCACAGGGCGGTGAGCAGTTCTTC. This encodes CASSASQGGEQFF.

This clonotype was picked up a small number of times. V is TRBV29-1 and J is TRBJ2-7; 10 bases align to TRBD1. Germline lookup yields CDR1 SQVTM and CDR2 ANQGSEA. The CDR3 has 15 amino acids. Germline trimming cut 4 bases from V and 6 bases from J; bases unmatched to any gene: 12. CDR3 sequence: CSVGFFKGQGSEQYF. CDR3 in DNA: TGCAGCGTTGGGTTTTTCAAGGGACAGGGGTCCGAGCAGTACTTC.

This chain uses TRBV11-2 with TRBJ2-7; D unresolved. This CDR3 is 16 amino acids long. CDR1 is SGHAT and CDR2 is FQNNGV in the germline V gene. The V end lost 2 bases, the J end lost 2 bases, and 16 bases lay between the germline ends. In DNA form, the CDR3 reads TGTGCCAGCAGCTTATTGTATCTGGGTGAGGCCTACGAGCAGTACTTC. Translated: CASSLLYLGEAYEQYF.

This clonotype was seen many times. The gene calls are TRBV5-1 and TRBJ2-3; no firm D call. The ends were cut back, 3 bases at V and 3 bases at J, with 11 bases in the middle. CDR1 SGHRS and CDR2 YFSETQ come from the germline V gene. This CDR3 region has 14 residues. Written as DNA, the CDR3 is TGCGCCAGCAGCTCCTCCCTTGGGACAGATACGCAGTATTTT. It is translated as CASSSSLGTDTQYF. Using reference TRBV5-1 and TRBJ2-3 for the parts outside the CDR3, the full variable domain is KAGVTQTPRYLIKTRGQQVTLSCSPISGHRSVSWYQQTPGQGLQFLFEYFSETQRNKGNFPGRFSGRQFSNSRSEMNVSTLELGDSALYLCASSSSLGTDTQYFGPGTRLTVL.

This chain links TRBV3-1 with TRBJ2-3; 14 bases align to TRBD2. This CDR3 is built from 16 residues. The junction had 4 bases not matched to a gene; V was cut back by 4 bases and J by 4 bases. In germline, CDR1 is LGHDT, CDR2 YNNKEL (reference sequence). CDR3 coding DNA: TGTGCCAGCAGCCGAGGACTAGCGGGAGGCTCAGATACGCAGTATTTT. This sequence encodes CASSRGLAGGSDTQYF.

The sample holds many counts of this clonotype. The DNA of the CDR3 is TGTGCCAGCAGCCAGGCCGACAGGGAAGAGCAGTACTTC. It translates to CASSQADREEQYF. This rearrangement joins TRBV4-2 to TRBJ2-7, with 7 positions matching TRBD1. V shed 3 bases, J shed 7 bases, and the junction held 6 bases outside the gene matches. CDR1 is LGHNA and CDR2 is YNFKEQ in the germline V gene. The CDR3 runs to 13 residues.

This clonotype was seen many times. The V call is TRBV12-3 or TRBV12-4, the J call TRBJ2-1, with D perhaps TRBD2 (7 bases). V was pared by 2 bases and J by 7 bases, with 12 bases between. This CDR3 region has 14 residues. This CDR3 is CASSLRGGVNEQFF. As DNA, the CDR3 is TGTGCCAGCAGTTTAAGGGGGGGTGTGAATGAGCAGTTCTTC.

V is TRBV11-3 and J is TRBJ2-7, with TRBD2 matching over 10 bases. After removal of 0 bases from V and 0 bases from J, the junction contained 5 bases not matched to a gene. The germline gives CDR1 SGHNT, CDR2 YENEEA. CDR3 size: 17 residues. CDR3 in DNA: TGTGCCAGCAGCTTAGAGGAGCGGGAGGGGAGCTCCTACGAGCAGTACGTC. It codes for CASSLEEREGSSYEQYV.